Listed below are T cell receptor beta chains from one sample, sequenced in a study of T-cell memory formation after mild COVID-19. A single record per CDR3 protein comes from TCRdb applying MiXCR to the 5' RACE reads. In the table there are approximately 350,000 distinct CDR3 sequences, around an eighth of which are singletons. Sequencing was carried out using PBMCs or a T cell subset sorted from them (not recorded which). The receptors were gathered from a man in his late teens or twenties who had mild COVID-19 (a few samples of this study predate the infection). Cell type and time point are not known. Each CDR3 is given with its conserved first and last residue. D genes are given only for firm matches.

v_gene: TRBV7-2; d_gene: TRBD2; j_gene: TRBJ2-1; len: 17; CDR3aa: CASSLVRAAGGPGEQFF
v_gene: TRBV5-1; d_gene: TRBD1; j_gene: TRBJ1-1; len: 15; CDR3aa: CASSLRQGFGTEAFF
v_gene: TRBV2; d_gene: NA; j_gene: TRBJ1-5; len: 14; CDR3aa: CASSEQGVFQPQHF
v_gene: TRBV10-3; d_gene: NA; j_gene: TRBJ1-3; len: 13; CDR3aa: CAIRDRTGNTIYF
v_gene: TRBV5-1; d_gene: NA; j_gene: TRBJ2-5; len: 14; CDR3aa: CASSLGPGQETQYF
v_gene: TRBV7-2; d_gene: TRBD1; j_gene: TRBJ1-2; len: 13; CDR3aa: CASSFDRDYGYTF
v_gene: TRBV6-2/TRBV6-3; d_gene: NA; j_gene: TRBJ2-7; len: 15; CDR3aa: CASSSEPANGYEQYF
v_gene: TRBV5-1; d_gene: TRBD2; j_gene: TRBJ2-5; len: 16; CDR3aa: CASSLDPSGVGETQYF
v_gene: TRBV5-4; d_gene: NA; j_gene: TRBJ2-3; len: 14; CDR3aa: CASSPTSGPDTQYF
v_gene: TRBV10-3; d_gene: NA; j_gene: TRBJ2-1; len: 14; CDR3aa: CAIKDRIAYNEKFF
v_gene: TRBV6-5; d_gene: NA; j_gene: TRBJ1-4; len: 13; CDR3aa: CATSGGFNEKLFF
v_gene: TRBV15; d_gene: TRBD1; j_gene: TRBJ1-1; len: 17; CDR3aa: CATSRAGQGYMNTEAFF
v_gene: TRBV15; d_gene: TRBD1; j_gene: TRBJ1-5; len: 15; CDR3aa: CATSREGQRNQPQHF
v_gene: TRBV5-1; d_gene: TRBD2; j_gene: TRBJ2-7; len: 14; CDR3aa: CASSLGVAGYEQYF
v_gene: TRBV20-1; d_gene: NA; j_gene: TRBJ2-4; len: 12; CDR3aa: CSAHWGRDIQYF
v_gene: TRBV2; d_gene: NA; j_gene: TRBJ2-3; len: 16; CDR3aa: CASSEGTLRTADTQYF
v_gene: TRBV29-1; d_gene: NA; j_gene: TRBJ2-7; len: 17; CDR3aa: CSAQTSHHIPPSYEQYF
v_gene: TRBV5-4; d_gene: NA; j_gene: TRBJ2-7; len: 13; CDR3aa: CASSLGTGREQYF
v_gene: TRBV20-1; d_gene: NA; j_gene: TRBJ2-3; len: 13; CDR3aa: CSASSGPTDTQYF
v_gene: TRBV4-3; d_gene: TRBD1; j_gene: TRBJ2-3; len: 17; CDR3aa: CASSQGLTGTPTDTQYF
v_gene: TRBV20-1; d_gene: NA; j_gene: TRBJ2-5; len: 14; CDR3aa: CSASIFLVDETQYF
v_gene: TRBV12-3/TRBV12-4; d_gene: NA; j_gene: TRBJ1-5; len: 13; CDR3aa: CASSLDSQKPQHF
v_gene: TRBV4-1; d_gene: NA; j_gene: TRBJ1-5; len: 16; CDR3aa: CASSQGAGDRYMPQHF
v_gene: TRBV5-1; d_gene: TRBD1; j_gene: TRBJ2-1; len: 19; CDR3aa: CASSRMAGQGRGTYNEQFF
v_gene: TRBV6-6; d_gene: NA; j_gene: TRBJ1-1; len: 13; CDR3aa: CASSPPMDTEAFF
v_gene: TRBV19; d_gene: NA; j_gene: TRBJ2-1; len: 16; CDR3aa: CASSLGQSSSYNEQFF
v_gene: TRBV14; d_gene: TRBD2; j_gene: TRBJ2-5; len: 17; CDR3aa: CASSQARTSGGQETQYF
v_gene: TRBV6-2/TRBV6-3; d_gene: NA; j_gene: TRBJ2-5; len: 15; CDR3aa: CASSSHWGRQETQYF
v_gene: TRBV3-1; d_gene: NA; j_gene: TRBJ1-1; len: 12; CDR3aa: CASRGTRIEAFF
v_gene: TRBV7-9; d_gene: TRBD2; j_gene: TRBJ2-1; len: 16; CDR3aa: CASSLGPSGAVNEQFF
v_gene: TRBV5-1; d_gene: NA; j_gene: TRBJ2-3; len: 13; CDR3aa: CASRGEGTDTQYF
v_gene: TRBV6-5; d_gene: NA; j_gene: TRBJ1-4; len: 14; CDR3aa: CASSSGRMNEKLFF
v_gene: TRBV27; d_gene: TRBD1; j_gene: TRBJ1-4; len: 17; CDR3aa: CASSLGPGGEPREKLFF
v_gene: TRBV3-1; d_gene: NA; j_gene: TRBJ2-5; len: 14; CDR3aa: CASSLIGRQETQYF
v_gene: TRBV9; d_gene: TRBD2; j_gene: TRBJ2-3; len: 16; CDR3aa: CASSVDASGGMDTQYF
v_gene: TRBV7-9; d_gene: NA; j_gene: TRBJ1-2; len: 14; CDR3aa: CASSMGPGNYGYTF
v_gene: TRBV7-9; d_gene: NA; j_gene: TRBJ2-5; len: 14; CDR3aa: CASSRDTVQETQYF
v_gene: TRBV20-1; d_gene: NA; j_gene: TRBJ2-1; len: 14; CDR3aa: CSARGGAGDYEQFF
v_gene: TRBV20-1; d_gene: NA; j_gene: TRBJ2-4; len: 12; CDR3aa: CSAYGWGNIQYF
v_gene: TRBV19; d_gene: NA; j_gene: TRBJ1-1; len: 14; CDR3aa: CASSIPGENTEAFF
v_gene: TRBV25-1; d_gene: NA; j_gene: TRBJ1-1; len: 15; CDR3aa: CASSNHRGRGTEAFF
v_gene: TRBV5-1; d_gene: NA; j_gene: TRBJ2-2; len: 15; CDR3aa: CASSLVDTDTGELFF
v_gene: TRBV18; d_gene: NA; j_gene: TRBJ2-3; len: 15; CDR3aa: CASSRPLGVKDTQYF
v_gene: TRBV2; d_gene: NA; j_gene: TRBJ2-5; len: 12; CDR3aa: CASSPRIETQYF
v_gene: TRBV20-1; d_gene: TRBD1; j_gene: TRBJ2-7; len: 14; CDR3aa: CSAGGDRGTYEQYF
v_gene: TRBV20-1; d_gene: NA; j_gene: TRBJ1-2; len: 14; CDR3aa: CSARSDRFNYGYTF
v_gene: TRBV9; d_gene: NA; j_gene: TRBJ2-3; len: 14; CDR3aa: CASSVVPGPDTQYF
v_gene: TRBV27; d_gene: TRBD1; j_gene: TRBJ1-2; len: 13; CDR3aa: CASRTGTGFGYTF
v_gene: TRBV5-5; d_gene: TRBD2; j_gene: TRBJ2-6; len: 20; CDR3aa: CASSSRLAGGGTSGANVLTF
v_gene: TRBV12-3/TRBV12-4; d_gene: NA; j_gene: TRBJ1-6; len: 11; CDR3aa: CASSLGAPLHF
v_gene: TRBV7-2; d_gene: NA; j_gene: TRBJ1-3; len: 14; CDR3aa: CASSLGFAGNTIYF
v_gene: TRBV7-8; d_gene: NA; j_gene: TRBJ1-2; len: 13; CDR3aa: CASSPGTNSGYTF
v_gene: TRBV6-2/TRBV6-3; d_gene: NA; j_gene: TRBJ2-7; len: 14; CDR3aa: CASSYKGSSYEQYF
v_gene: TRBV12-3/TRBV12-4; d_gene: NA; j_gene: TRBJ2-5; len: 12; CDR3aa: CASGISEETQYF
v_gene: TRBV2; d_gene: TRBD2; j_gene: TRBJ2-3; len: 14; CDR3aa: CASSLAGVADTQYF
v_gene: TRBV27; d_gene: NA; j_gene: TRBJ2-7; len: 15; CDR3aa: CASSSIGSQGYEQYF
v_gene: TRBV5-1; d_gene: NA; j_gene: TRBJ2-2; len: 15; CDR3aa: CASSFRRENTGELFF
v_gene: TRBV20-1; d_gene: TRBD2; j_gene: TRBJ2-7; len: 17; CDR3aa: CSARASGGRKNTYEQYF
v_gene: TRBV19; d_gene: NA; j_gene: TRBJ1-4; len: 13; CDR3aa: CASTESQREKLFF